A single sample gave rise to the 19 T cell receptor beta chains below, sequenced in a study of blood T cell repertoires in COVID-19. The data were produced by immunoSEQ multiplex PCR, yet TCRdb's version contains in-frame clones alone and is incomplete. The sample contains around 160,000 clones, about 90% of which appear only once. Sequencing was carried out using peripheral blood. These receptors were taken from a man aged 60 to 69 with acute or convalescent COVID-19.

V gene TRBV18 combines with J gene TRBJ1-1; TRBD1 matches at 9 bases. CDR1 is KGHSH and CDR2 is LQKENI in the germline V gene. V shed 6 bases, J shed 1 base, and the junction held 18 bases outside the gene matches. CDR3 size: 19 residues. The chain's CDR3 is CASSLYPRQGVSGNTEAFF. As DNA, the CDR3 is TGTGCCAGCTCGCTCTACCCGAGACAGGGGGTTAGTGGGAACACTGAAGCTTTCTTT.

The chain carries TRBV5-1 and TRBJ1-2, with 8 bases aligning to TRBD1. CDR1 and CDR2 from the germline V gene are SGHRS and YFSETQ. The CDR3 loop spans 14 amino acids. After removal of 0 bases from V and 6 bases from J, the junction contained 4 bases not matched to a gene. CDR3 DNA: TGCGCCAGCAGCTTGGGGGACAGGTCGCATGGCTACACCTTC. Protein sequence: CASSLGDRSHGYTF.

This clone was counted a few times. V is TRBV7-2 and J is TRBJ2-1; 7 bases line up with TRBD2. The V segment lost 3 bases and the J segment 1 base; nucleotides outside the gene matches: 3. In germline, CDR1 is SGHTA, CDR2 FQGNSA. The CDR3 has 15 residues. CDR3 in DNA: TGTGCCAGCAGCTTTCTAGCGGTGTCCTACAATGAGCAGTTCTTC. Translated: CASSFLAVSYNEQFF.

The chain carries TRBV7-2 and TRBJ1-1, with D possibly being TRBD1 (6 bases). This CDR3 has 16 amino acids. V lost 3 bases and J 3 bases, leaving 17 bases between the germline ends. CDR1 SGHTA and CDR2 FQGNSA come from the germline V gene. The CDR3 sequence: CASSLRRTAVDTEAFF. The CDR3 DNA sequence: TGTGCCAGCAGCTTGCGACGGACAGCGGTTGACACTGAAGCTTTCTTT. Looking up the rest from reference TRBV7-2 and TRBJ1-1 gives the full variable domain: GAGVSQSPSNKVTEKGKDVELRCDPISGHTALYWYRQSLGQGLEFLIYFQGNSAPDKSGLPSDRFSAERTGGSVSTLTIQRTQQEDSAVYLCASSLRRTAVDTEAFFGQGTRLTVV.

The genes are TRBV12-5 and TRBJ2-2; D might be TRBD2 (7 bases). The CDR3 runs to 14 residues. CDR1 and CDR2 (germline): LGHNT, FRNRAP. CDR3 in DNA: TGTGTTACACAGGGAGGGGTCGGACCCGGGGAGCTGTTTTTT. This translates into CVTQGGVGPGELFF.

The V gene is TRBV7-9, the J gene TRBJ2-7; a possible D gene is TRBD2 (6 bases). Trimming removed 2 bases at V and 0 bases at J, with 8 bases between. The length of the CDR3 is 14 residues. The V gene's germline CDR1 is SEHNR and CDR2 FQNEAQ (reference sequence). As DNA, the CDR3 is TGTGCCAGCAGCTTAACGGGGGTCTCCTACGAGCAGTACTTC. Translating it yields CASSLTGVSYEQYF.

The CDR3 spells CASSLGPGQGATEQYF. The DNA of the CDR3 is TGCGCCAGCAGCTTAGGACCGGGACAGGGGGCGACCGAGCAGTACTTC. The rearrangement joins TRBV4-1 to TRBJ2-7, with 12 bases that match TRBD1. The V and J ends lost 5 bases and 6 bases, in that order; junction bases with no gene match: 11. This CDR3 spans 16 amino acids. Germline CDR1 is MGHRA and CDR2 is YSYEKL.

The chain combines TRBV15 with TRBJ1-1; 8 bases align to TRBD1. CDR1 and CDR2 from the germline V gene are LNHNV and YYDKDF (reference sequence). J was trimmed by 1 base and V by 1 base; bases with no gene match: 2. This CDR3 is built from 15 residues. The CDR3 sequence is CATSRVTGENTEAFF. CDR3 bases: TGTGCCACCAGCAGAGTGACAGGGGAGAACACTGAAGCTTTCTTT. Together with reference TRBV15 and TRBJ1-1, the CDR3 gives the full variable domain: DAMVIQNPRYQVTQFGKPVTLSCSQTLNHNVMYWYQQKSSQAPKLLFHYYDKDFNNEADTPDNFQSRRPNTSFCFLDIRSPGLGDTAMYLCATSRVTGENTEAFFGQGTRLTVV.

The gene calls are TRBV5-1 and TRBJ2-7; TRBD1 matches 7 bases. The CDR3 has 14 amino acids. With 0 bases clipped from V and 3 bases from J, the junction kept 3 bases outside the gene matches. Germline CDR1 SGHRS, CDR2 YFSETQ. This chain's CDR3 is CASSLGQGGYEQYF. CDR3 DNA: TGCGCCAGCAGCTTGGGACAGGGTGGCTACGAGCAGTACTTC.

The chain is built from TRBV4-1 and TRBJ2-4, with 7 bases fitting TRBD2. CDR3 length: 13 residues. The V segment lost 3 bases and the J segment 7 bases; nucleotides outside the gene matches: 3. Germline V CDR1 and CDR2: MGHRA, YSYEKL. Here the CDR3 reads CASSQGEGNIQYF. CDR3 nucleotide sequence: TGCGCCAGCAGCCAGGGGGAGGGGAACATTCAGTACTTC.

The rearrangement uses TRBV20-1 and TRBJ2-7; 11 nucleotides match TRBD1. The CDR3 has 13 amino acids. V was clipped by 3 bases and J by 12 bases; unmatched bases: 10. Germline-derived CDR1 and CDR2 are DFQATT and SNEGSKA (reference sequence). CDR3 sequence reads: CSASRGTGGFGYF. Written as DNA, the CDR3 is TGCAGTGCTAGTCGCGGGACAGGGGGTTTTGGGTACTTC.

This clone was detected once. The CDR3 region is CASSLGPPSSGTPYEQYF. DNA for the CDR3: TGCGCCAGCAGCTTGGGCCCCCCGTCTAGCGGGACACCATACGAGCAGTACTTC. The chain has TRBV5-1 and TRBJ2-7, with TRBD2 identical over 9 bases. After removal of 0 bases from V and 4 bases from J, the junction contained 14 bases not matched to a gene. This CDR3 is built from 18 residues. Germline lookup yields CDR1 SGHRS and CDR2 YFSETQ.

The chain links TRBV6-2 or TRBV6-3 to TRBJ2-7, with 9 bases lining up with TRBD1. V lost 2 bases, J lost 6 bases, and 11 bases stayed unmatched. Germline V lookup: CDR1 MNHEY, CDR2 SVGEGT. The CDR3 loop spans 16 amino acids. This CDR3 reads CASSYPGTGRVGEQYF. CDR3 in DNA: TGTGCCAGCAGTTACCCAGGGACAGGGAGAGTAGGCGAGCAGTACTTC.

This clone was seen a few times. The V gene is TRBV3-1 (or the pseudogene TRBV3-2), the J gene TRBJ1-1, with unresolved D. CDR3 length equals 13 residues. Germline loops: CDR1 LGHDT, CDR2 YNNKEL (reference sequence). The ends were cut back, 0 bases at V and 8 bases at J, with 10 bases in the middle. In DNA, the CDR3 is TGTGCCAGCAGCCAAGATTCCAGGCAGGAAGCTTTCTTT. This gives the protein CASSQDSRQEAFF.

The chain links TRBV5-1 to TRBJ2-7; 8 bases align to TRBD2. The J segment lost 0 bases and the V segment lost 4 bases, leaving 3 bases of the junction unmatched. The CDR3 is 14 amino acids. The V gene's germline CDR1 is SGHRS and CDR2 YFSETQ. The CDR3 is CASSPGLVSYEQYF. The CDR3 DNA reads as TGCGCCAGCAGCCCGGGACTAGTCTCCTACGAGCAGTACTTC. The full variable domain, rest sourced from reference TRBV5-1 and TRBJ2-7, is KAGVTQTPRYLIKTRGQQVTLSCSPISGHRSVSWYQQTPGQGLQFLFEYFSETQRNKGNFPGRFSGRQFSNSRSEMNVSTLELGDSALYLCASSPGLVSYEQYFGPGTRLTVT.

The chain carries TRBV19 and TRBJ1-2; D call uncertain. Germline V gives CDR1 LNHDA, CDR2 SQIVND (reference sequence). Trimming left V 8 bases short and J 5 bases short, with 15 bases between. This CDR3 is built from 13 residues. The CDR3 DNA sequence: TGTGCCAGTGGGGAAAGGCGGGTTTATGGCTACACCTTC. The encoded protein is CASGERRVYGYTF.

The J gene is TRBJ2-3, the V gene TRBV24-1; 8 bases line up with TRBD1. With V trimmed by 9 bases and J by 4 bases, 2 bases remained unmatched. Germline values: CDR1 KGHDR, CDR2 SFDVKD. CDR3 length equals 12 residues. The CDR3 DNA is TGTGCCACCTCCAGGGGGCCAGATACGCAGTATTTT. Amino acid sequence: CATSRGPDTQYF.

The chain uses TRBV25-1 and TRBJ1-6; D may be TRBD1 (5 bases). The germline V gene encodes CDR1 MGHDK and CDR2 SYGVNS. With 5 bases removed from V and 6 bases from J, the gap between germline ends came to 11 bases. This CDR3 comprises 14 residues. The CDR3 loop reads CASSKEGRNSPLHF. CDR3 coding DNA: TGTGCCAGCAGTAAGGAGGGGCGTAATTCACCCCTCCACTTT.

This chain uses TRBV5-5 with TRBJ2-2, with TRBD2 identical over 7 bases. V lost 0 bases and J lost 3; bases outside the gene matches: 5. Per the germline V gene, CDR1 is SGHKS and CDR2 is YYEKEE (reference sequence). The CDR3 runs 16 residues. The chain's CDR3 is CASSLEVRGYTGELFF. The CDR3 nucleotides read TGTGCCAGCAGCTTGGAAGTGCGGGGGTACACCGGGGAGCTGTTTTTT.